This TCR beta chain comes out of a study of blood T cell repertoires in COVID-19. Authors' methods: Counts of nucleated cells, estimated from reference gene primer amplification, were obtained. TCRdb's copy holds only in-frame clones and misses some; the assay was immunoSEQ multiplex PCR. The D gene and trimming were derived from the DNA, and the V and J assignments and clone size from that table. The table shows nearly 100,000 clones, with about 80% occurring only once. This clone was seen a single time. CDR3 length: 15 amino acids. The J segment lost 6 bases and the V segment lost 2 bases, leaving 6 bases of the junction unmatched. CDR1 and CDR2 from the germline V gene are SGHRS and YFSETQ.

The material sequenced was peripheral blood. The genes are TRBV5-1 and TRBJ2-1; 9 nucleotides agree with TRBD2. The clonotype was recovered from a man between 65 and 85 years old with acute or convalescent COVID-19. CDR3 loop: CASSFPLAGSNEQFF. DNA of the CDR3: TGCGCCAGCAGCTTTCCCCTAGCGGGGAGCAATGAGCAGTTCTTC. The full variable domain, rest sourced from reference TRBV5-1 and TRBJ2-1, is KAGVTQTPRYLIKTRGQQVTLSCSPISGHRSVSWYQQTPGQGLQFLFEYFSETQRNKGNFPGRFSGRQFSNSRSEMNVSTLELGDSALYLCASSFPLAGSNEQFFGPGTRLTVL.